This T cell receptor (beta chain) was recorded in a study of cytomegalovirus exposure and HLA in healthy donors. The study ran its PCR with 60 Vbeta and 13 Jbeta primers. The assay was immunoSEQ multiplex PCR, and TCRdb's table has in-frame clones only and misses some. The table shows about 140,000 clones, with around nine tenths occurring only once. General study findings and limits: The study recorded 160 or so TCR beta chains that were cytomegalovirus-associated.

This clone was counted a single time. Its matching antigen is unknown. There are 14 residues in the CDR3. Germline CDR1 SGHVS, CDR2 FQNEAQ. Trimming took 5 bases from V and 5 from J, leaving 14 bases between them. The V and J genes are TRBV7-8 and TRBJ2-3; perhaps TRBD2 as D (5 bases). Sequenced sample: PBMCs. This clonotype was sampled from a woman aged 30 to 39 in good health and CMV-seronegative. CDR3 in amino acids: CASSQREGGDTQYF. In DNA form, the CDR3 reads TGTGCCAGCAGCCAACGAGAGGGTGGAGATACGCAGTATTTT.